This TCR beta chain is drawn from a study of CD8 T cells in ankylosing spondylitis. The study, taken as a whole, reports: What appeared characteristic of ankylosing spondylitis blood was a TCR beta motif of fewer than ten highly homologous variants.

The CDR3 extends over 17 amino acids. V gave up 0 bases and J gave up 3 bases, with 18 bases separating them. Germline V lookup: CDR1 MDHEN, CDR2 SYDVKM. TCRdb itself ran the 5' RACE reads through MiXCR, one entry per CDR3 protein. Of 500,000 to 650,000 distinct CDR3 sequences in the sample, 5.3% were seen once. This clonotype was recorded at least ten times. Its antigen remains unidentified. This receptor was identified in a male donor with ankylosing spondylitis. The rearrangement uses TRBV28 and TRBJ2-7, with D possibly matching TRBD1 (5 bases). Sequencing was carried out using blood, either unsorted or a sorted T cell fraction (not recorded which). CDR3 bases: TGTGCCAGCAGTTTATGGCTTTTACAGGATAAACTCTACGAGCAGTACTTC. Its translation: CASSLWLLQDKLYEQYF.